The 28 T cell receptor beta chains listed next were all sequenced from one sample in a study of T-cell memory formation after mild COVID-19. MiXCR, run by TCRdb on the 5' RACE reads, gives a single entry per CDR3 protein. The table includes under 300,000 distinct CDR3 sequences, roughly 9.4% detected once. Sequences were obtained from PBMCs or a T cell subset sorted from them (not recorded which). These receptors all come from a man aged 18 to 35 who had mild COVID-19 (a few samples of this study predate the infection). Cell type and time point are not known.

Only a few counts were recorded for this clonotype. The CDR3 spells CASSTRIFTDTQYF. CDR3 sequence (DNA): TGTGCCAGCAGTACACGGATTTTCACAGATACGCAGTATTTT. V usage is TRBV12-3 or TRBV12-4 and J usage is TRBJ2-3; D is unresolved. The CDR3 loop spans 14 amino acids. V was shortened by 5 bases and J by 2 bases, with 11 bases between the two germline ends.

The rearrangement uses TRBV11-2 and TRBJ2-7; no definite D call. Trimming shortened V by 5 bases and J by 5 bases, and 16 bases separated the two germline ends. Germline-derived CDR1 and CDR2 are SGHAT and FQNNGV. This CDR3 region has 14 residues. The CDR3 DNA reads as TGTGCCAGCAGCCGAGATTACCAGGCACACGAGCAGTACTTC. It codes for CASSRDYQAHEQYF. The variable domain in full, completed from reference TRBV11-2 and TRBJ2-7, reads EAGVAQSPRYKIIEKRQSVAFWCNPISGHATLYWYQQILGQGPKLLIQFQNNGVVDDSQLPKDRFSAERLKGVDSTLKIQPAKLEDSAVYLCASSRDYQAHEQYFGPGTRLTVT.

This clonotype showed up just a few times. The chain recombines TRBV7-9 with TRBJ1-6, with D unresolved. The CDR3 spans 14 residues. The V gene lost 6 bases and the J gene lost 7 bases, with 13 bases spanning the gap. Germline CDR1 reads SEHNR; CDR2 reads FQNEAQ (reference sequence). The CDR3 region has the DNA TGTGCCAGCAGGGACGGAGGAGGGAATTCACCCCTCCACTTT. Its translation: CASRDGGGNSPLHF.

This clonotype was recorded many times. The chain has TRBV20-1 and TRBJ1-4; 10 nucleotides agree with TRBD1. CDR1 is DFQATT and CDR2 is SNEGSKA in the germline V gene (reference sequence). The ends lost 3 bases at V and 8 bases at J; junction bases unmatched: 3. The CDR3 covers 13 residues. CDR3 region: CSARPDRGEKLFF. DNA for the CDR3: TGCAGTGCTAGGCCGGACAGGGGGGAAAAACTGTTTTTT.

This clonotype was recorded a few times. V usage is TRBV4-2 and J usage is TRBJ2-2; the D is unclear. The CDR3 length is 14 residues. The V gene's germline CDR1 is LGHNA and CDR2 YNFKEQ. Trimming took 1 base from V and 6 from J, leaving 9 bases between them. CDR3 nucleotide sequence: TGTGCCAGCAGCCAAGGAAACCTGGCCGGGGAGCTGTTTTTT. Translation gives CASSQGNLAGELFF.

V gene TRBV29-1 combines with J gene TRBJ1-1; D gene uncertain. Trimming removed 0 bases from V and 4 bases from J, with 6 bases in between. CDR3 length: 12 amino acids. CDR1 and CDR2 from the germline V gene are SQVTM and ANQGSEA. Written as DNA, the CDR3 is TGCAGCGTTGAAGATTTTCCCACTGAAGCTTTCTTT. As protein: CSVEDFPTEAFF.

This clonotype was counted a few times. The CDR3 protein is CASSALGAGETQYF. DNA of the CDR3: TGTGCCAGCAGCGCCCTCGGAGCGGGGGAGACCCAGTACTTC. V is TRBV7-9 and J is TRBJ2-5; 7 positions agree with TRBD2. The CDR3 contains 14 residues. V shed 5 bases and J 5 bases; nucleotides not matched to a gene: 8. CDR1 is SEHNR, CDR2 FQNEAQ, per germline (reference sequence).

V usage is TRBV5-1 and J usage is TRBJ2-5; the D gene is possibly TRBD2 (5 bases). Trimming took off 1 base at V and 1 base at J, with 11 bases between the two ends. This CDR3 contains 15 residues. Germline values: CDR1 SGHRS, CDR2 YFSETQ. The CDR3 DNA reads TGCGCCAGCAGCTTGTTAACGGGAATCCAAGAGACCCAGTACTTC. Protein: CASSLLTGIQETQYF.

The table lists this clonotype with many counts. The rearrangement uses TRBV27 and TRBJ2-1, with TRBD2 matching over 9 bases. J was trimmed by 6 bases and V by 6 bases; bases with no gene match: 30. The CDR3 covers 22 residues. Germline values: CDR1 MNHEY, CDR2 SMNVEV (reference sequence). Here the CDR3 reads CASRGTGAVFQRGALVGNEQFF. The CDR3 bases are TGTGCCAGCAGGGGTACGGGGGCGGTTTTCCAGCGGGGGGCCCTTGTAGGCAATGAGCAGTTCTTC.

This clonotype was counted many times. One end of the junction fails to match germline, which may point to a read error. The chain couples TRBV7-2 to TRBJ2-7; 7 bases match TRBD2. This CDR3 comprises 13 residues. CDR1 SGHTA and CDR2 FQGNSA come from the germline V gene. The CDR3 DNA is TGTGCCAGCAGCTTAGAAGCGGGGTACGTGCAGTACTTC. Its protein is CASSLEAGYVQYF.

In this sample, this clonotype turned up many times. This chain links TRBV6-5 with TRBJ1-1; D remains unclear. Germline CDR1 reads MNHEY; CDR2 reads SVGAGI. Trimming took off 0 bases at V and 0 bases at J, with 8 bases between the two ends. The CDR3 contains 15 residues. CDR3 protein: CASSYSRALNTEAFF. CDR3 in DNA: TGTGCCAGCAGTTACTCACGAGCACTGAACACTGAAGCTTTCTTT.

The chain has TRBV4-3 and TRBJ1-1; D is perhaps TRBD1 (5 bases). Germline V gene data show CDR1 as LGHNA and CDR2 as YSLEER. The CDR3 covers 17 residues. The V end lost 1 base, the J end lost 4 bases, and 19 bases lay between the germline ends. The CDR3 here is CASSQGGVGEEVTEAFF. The CDR3, as DNA: TGCGCCAGCAGCCAAGGGGGGGTTGGGGAAGAGGTCACTGAAGCTTTCTTT.

V usage is TRBV5-1 and J usage is TRBJ1-4; D perhaps matches TRBD1 (6 bases). Germline CDR1 SGHRS, CDR2 YFSETQ. V was clipped by 0 bases and J by 5 bases, with 8 bases between them. The CDR3 has 14 amino acids. CDR3 in DNA: TGCGCCAGCAGCTTGGCAGGGGTGAATGAAAAACTGTTTTTT. Amino acids: CASSLAGVNEKLFF.

This clonotype appeared many times. This rearrangement joins TRBV3-1 to TRBJ2-3, with 10 bases matching TRBD2. V lost 5 bases to trimming and J lost 0 bases; unmatched junction nucleotides: 2. Germline values: CDR1 LGHDT, CDR2 YNNKEL (reference sequence). This CDR3 is built from 15 residues. CDR3 residues: CASSKTSGSTDTQYF. As DNA, the CDR3 is TGTGCCAGCAGCAAGACTAGCGGGAGCACAGATACGCAGTATTTT.

This clonotype was seen a handful of times. V and J are TRBV7-2 and TRBJ2-7; D is possibly TRBD2 (6 bases). V lost 1 base and J 7 bases, leaving 14 bases between the germline ends. Looked up from germline, CDR1 is SGHTA and CDR2 is FQGNSA. The CDR3 sequence is 14 residues long. The CDR3: CASSLERRGGEQYF. The CDR3 region has the DNA TGTGCCAGCAGCTTAGAACGGCGGGGCGGGGAGCAGTACTTC. Variable domain in full (rest from reference TRBV7-2 and TRBJ2-7): GAGVSQSPSNKVTEKGKDVELRCDPISGHTALYWYRQSLGQGLEFLIYFQGNSAPDKSGLPSDRFSAERTGGSVSTLTIQRTQQEDSAVYLCASSLERRGGEQYFGPGTRLTVT.

The chain links TRBV28 to TRBJ2-7; TRBD1 matches 9 bases. V shed 8 bases and J 2 bases; nucleotides not matched to a gene: 7. Germline V gene sequence: CDR1 MDHEN, CDR2 SYDVKM. CDR3 length: 14 amino acids. CDR3 region: CASGTGQGTYEQYV. In DNA, the CDR3 is TGTGCCAGCGGGACCGGACAGGGGACCTACGAGCAGTACGTC.

This clonotype was detected many times. The chain uses TRBV15 and TRBJ2-5, with D uncertain. Germline V gene lookup returns CDR1 LNHNV and CDR2 YYDKDF (reference sequence). CDR3 size: 13 residues. The V end was cut by 1 base, the J end by 4 bases, with 7 bases between. The CDR3 nucleotides read TGTGCCACCAGCAGAGGGTTGGGAGAGACCCAGTACTTC. Protein sequence: CATSRGLGETQYF.

In DNA, the CDR3 is TGTGCCAGCAGCTTAGATCGGGGACAGGGATTGCCCCTCCACTTT. It translates to CASSLDRGQGLPLHF. This sequence joins TRBV11-2 and TRBJ1-6, with 9 bases fitting TRBD1. The germline V gene encodes CDR1 SGHAT and CDR2 FQNNGV. Trimming removed 0 bases from V and 13 bases from J; junction bases left unmatched: 7. This CDR3 is built from 15 residues. The full variable domain, with the rest looked up from reference TRBV11-2 and TRBJ1-6, is EAGVAQSPRYKIIEKRQSVAFWCNPISGHATLYWYQQILGQGPKLLIQFQNNGVVDDSQLPKDRFSAERLKGVDSTLKIQPAKLEDSAVYLCASSLDRGQGLPLHFGNGTRLTVT.

V gene TRBV4-3 combines with J gene TRBJ1-2, with TRBD1 matching over 7 bases. The CDR3 has 15 amino acids. After removal of 4 bases from V and 2 bases from J, the junction contained 7 bases not matched to a gene. The germline V gene has CDR1 LGHNA and CDR2 YSLEER. Written as DNA, the CDR3 is TGCGCCAGCAGCCCTATATTACAGGGGAACTATGGCTACACCTTC. Translation: CASSPILQGNYGYTF.

This clonotype was found a few times. The chain carries TRBV5-6 and TRBJ1-4; no clear D gene. The V gene's germline CDR1 is SGHDT and CDR2 YYEEEE. V was pared by 3 bases and J by 4 bases, with 10 bases between. The CDR3 spans 14 residues. The DNA of the CDR3 is TGTGCCAGCAGCTCCAGTCAAGATAATGAAAAACTGTTTTTT. Translation gives CASSSSQDNEKLFF. Full variable domain (outside the CDR3, taken from reference TRBV5-6 and TRBJ1-4): DAGVTQSPTHLIKTRGQQVTLRCSPKSGHDTVSWYQQALGQGPQFIFQYYEEEERQRGNFPDRFSGHQFPNYSSELNVNALLLGDSALYLCASSSSQDNEKLFFGSGTQLSVL.

This clonotype was seen more than once but under ten times. The chain recombines TRBV6-5 with TRBJ2-7; possibly TRBD1 for D (5 bases). This CDR3 has 18 residues. V lost 2 bases and J 2 bases, leaving 22 bases between the germline ends. CDR1 is MNHEY, CDR2 SVGAGI, per germline. In DNA, the CDR3 is TGTGCCAGCAGTTACACTCTCCCACAGGACACGATCGCCTACGAGCAGTACGTC. Residues: CASSYTLPQDTIAYEQYV.

This clonotype showed up just a few times. The rearrangement joins TRBV28 to TRBJ2-3; TRBD2 aligns across 9 bases. V shed 5 bases, J shed 2 bases, and the junction held 11 bases outside the gene matches. The CDR3 contains 17 residues. Per germline, CDR1 MDHEN and CDR2 SYDVKM. The CDR3 DNA reads TGTGCCAGCAGTCCCACTTATTCGGGACTAGCCACAGATACGCAGTATTTT. Protein: CASSPTYSGLATDTQYF.

The chain has TRBV7-2 and TRBJ2-1; TRBD2 matches 15 bases. CDR1 and CDR2 (germline): SGHTA, FQGNSA. After removal of 7 bases from V and 8 bases from J, the junction contained 12 bases not matched to a gene. The CDR3 extends over 17 amino acids. The CDR3 here is CASTLYGTSGGRYEQFF. The CDR3 region has the DNA TGTGCCAGCACCTTGTATGGGACTAGCGGGGGGCGGTATGAGCAGTTCTTC.

This clonotype was found many times. CDR3 region: CSVADGLIGNQPQHF. The CDR3 nucleotides are TGCAGCGTTGCGGACGGTCTAATTGGCAATCAGCCCCAGCATTTT. The genes are TRBV29-1 and TRBJ1-5; no clear D. This CDR3 has 15 residues. V lost 4 bases and J lost 2, with 15 bases in between. Germline V lookup: CDR1 SQVTM, CDR2 ANQGSEA.

The chain joins TRBV6-5 to TRBJ2-3, with D tentatively TRBD2 (6 bases). The CDR3 is 15 amino acids. Germline V gene sequence: CDR1 MNHEY, CDR2 SVGAGI. V lost 6 bases and J lost 0, with 13 bases in between. CDR3 coding DNA: TGTGCCAGCAGACGGGACTTTACTAGCACAGATACGCAGTATTTT. It yields the protein CASRRDFTSTDTQYF.

This clonotype was counted between two and nine times. A much bigger clone sits one base away, suggesting this may be a read error. The V call is TRBV5-1, the J call TRBJ2-2; D gene unclear. The CDR3 has 12 residues. Per the germline V gene, CDR1 is SGHRS and CDR2 is YFSETQ. Trimming shortened V by 3 bases and J by 1 base, and 1 base separated the two germline ends. CDR3 protein: CASSWNTGELFF. The CDR3 DNA reads TGCGCCAGCAGCTGGAACACCGGGGAGCTGTTTTTT.

The chain is built from TRBV5-8 and TRBJ1-2; TRBD1 matches 7 bases. V was pared by 6 bases and J by 4 bases, with 9 bases of the junction left unmatched. The CDR3 runs to 14 residues. Germline CDR1 is SGHTS and CDR2 is YDEGEE. The DNA of the CDR3 is TGTGCCAGCACCCCTCCCGCAGGGGGCTATGGCTACACCTTC. As protein: CASTPPAGGYGYTF.

A few counts support this clonotype. This chain connects TRBV7-9 to TRBJ2-3, with D perhaps TRBD1 or TRBD2 (5 bases each). Germline-derived CDR1 and CDR2 are SEHNR and FQNEAQ (reference sequence). This CDR3 comprises 15 residues. Deletions cut 1 base from V and 6 bases from J, with 14 bases between. Here the CDR3 reads CASSLGRDHWDTQYF. As DNA, the CDR3 is TGTGCCAGCAGCTTAGGCCGGGACCACTGGGATACGCAGTATTTT.